This is a list of T cell receptor beta chains from one sample in a study of monozygotic twins with inflammatory bowel disease. TCRdb re-called the 5' RACE reads; one entry per CDR3 protein, DNA not given. The sample has over 110,000 distinct CDR3 sequences; the top ten hold about 2.6%. Sequencing used blood. These receptors all come from a human donor with ulcerative colitis or Crohn's disease, or a healthy co-twin of an affected twin (not recorded which). The CDR3 runs from the conserved cysteine through the conserved F or W. A row's size may be missing; if present it is once, few, many or a size class.

V: TRBV27; J: TRBJ2-7; size: -; CDR3: CASRGQGSSFIYEQYF
V: TRBV12-3/TRBV12-4; J: TRBJ2-6; size: medium-sized; CDR3: CASSHRVSPFSGANVLTF
V: TRBV13; J: TRBJ2-5; size: -; CDR3: CASSTGGFAISPTQEVQETQYF
V: TRBV7-9; J: TRBJ2-3; size: -; CDR3: CASSLFRVGTDTQYF
V: TRBV29-1; J: TRBJ1-2; size: -; CDR3: CSVEDRSYGYTF
V: TRBV5-1; J: TRBJ1-1; size: -; CDR3: CASSLNLGYTEAFF
V: TRBV3-1; J: TRBJ2-1; size: -; CDR3: CASSLGNQGAFF
V: TRBV7-2; J: TRBJ2-5; size: -; CDR3: CASSERGQETQYF
V: TRBV5-1; J: TRBJ1-1; size: -; CDR3: CASSLGGVDTEAFF
V: TRBV5-1; J: TRBJ1-4; size: -; CDR3: CASSLAQGQIYETNEKLFF
V: TRBV9; J: TRBJ1-2; size: -; CDR3: CASSRGGANYGYTF
V: TRBV7-8; J: TRBJ2-7; size: -; CDR3: CASRNPGMYEQYF
V: TRBV5-1; J: TRBJ2-1; size: -; CDR3: CASSLAGGRQGDEQFF
V: TRBV6-5; J: TRBJ2-3; size: -; CDR3: CASSYTVGAFRSGDTQYF
V: TRBV19; J: TRBJ1-1; size: -; CDR3: CASSIRDRGREGWTEAFF
V: TRBV5-1; J: TRBJ2-3; size: -; CDR3: CASSPDPTSTDTQYF
V: TRBV4-3; J: TRBJ1-2; size: -; CDR3: CASSHRFATAYYGYTF
V: TRBV6-4; J: TRBJ2-3; size: -; CDR3: CASSEGRDTDTQYF
V: TRBV28; J: TRBJ2-7; size: -; CDR3: CASSLWAGTGGYEQYF
V: TRBV11-3; J: TRBJ1-2; size: -; CDR3: CANPNRVWGYGYTF
V: TRBV6-5; J: TRBJ1-3; size: -; CDR3: CASRASRASGNTIYF
V: TRBV7-9; J: TRBJ1-2; size: -; CDR3: CASSLADARNYGYTF
V: TRBV7-6; J: TRBJ2-4; size: -; CDR3: CASSSRVNGNIQYF
V: TRBV18; J: TRBJ2-2; size: -; CDR3: CASSPRITGGTGELFF
V: TRBV20-1; J: TRBJ2-5; size: -; CDR3: CSARKAVLQETQYF
V: TRBV7-8; J: TRBJ2-4; size: -; CDR3: CASSLLGIAKNIQYF
V: TRBV12-3/TRBV12-4; J: TRBJ2-7; size: -; CDR3: CASSSHREYEQYF
V: TRBV14; J: TRBJ1-2; size: -; CDR3: CASSQVVQVYGYTF
V: TRBV20-1; J: TRBJ2-5; size: -; CDR3: CSASFVAGPGTQYF
V: TRBV4-3; J: TRBJ2-7; size: -; CDR3: CASSQAYSGGIYEQYF
V: TRBV10-3; J: TRBJ1-2; size: -; CDR3: CAISPDRGGYTF
V: TRBV20-1; J: TRBJ2-1; size: -; CDR3: CSGLNYNEQFF
V: TRBV6-1; J: TRBJ2-4; size: -; CDR3: CASSPAIAKNIQYF
V: TRBV7-2; J: TRBJ2-2; size: -; CDR3: CASSKGQSGTGELFF
V: TRBV20-1; J: TRBJ1-4; size: -; CDR3: CSATDRGNEKLFF
V: TRBV10-3; J: TRBJ2-6; size: -; CDR3: CAISDPRQHSGANVLTF
V: TRBV20-1; J: TRBJ1-3; size: -; CDR3: CSARMAPGQETNTIYF
V: TRBV5-1; J: TRBJ2-7; size: -; CDR3: CASSLGPGAGEQYF
V: TRBV5-1; J: TRBJ2-1; size: -; CDR3: CASSLLGQGYNEQFF
V: TRBV5-1; J: TRBJ1-3; size: -; CDR3: CASSPQGAGNTIYF
V: TRBV12-3/TRBV12-4; J: TRBJ1-5; size: -; CDR3: CASSLGDRGYQPQHF
V: TRBV18; J: TRBJ2-3; size: -; CDR3: CASSPMGLAISGADTQYF
V: TRBV12-3/TRBV12-4; J: TRBJ1-2; size: -; CDR3: CASSVRQGNNYGYTF
V: TRBV20-1; J: TRBJ1-5; size: -; CDR3: CSAAADRNQPQHF
V: TRBV6-5; J: TRBJ2-2; size: -; CDR3: CASNSIAFGELFF
V: TRBV7-2; J: TRBJ2-2; size: -; CDR3: CASSLSRAGELFF
V: TRBV9; J: TRBJ1-5; size: -; CDR3: CASSGGQGTQPQHF
V: TRBV7-3; J: TRBJ2-7; size: -; CDR3: CASSLTWTGDYEQYF
V: TRBV29-1; J: TRBJ1-2; size: -; CDR3: CSVGQGEGGYTF